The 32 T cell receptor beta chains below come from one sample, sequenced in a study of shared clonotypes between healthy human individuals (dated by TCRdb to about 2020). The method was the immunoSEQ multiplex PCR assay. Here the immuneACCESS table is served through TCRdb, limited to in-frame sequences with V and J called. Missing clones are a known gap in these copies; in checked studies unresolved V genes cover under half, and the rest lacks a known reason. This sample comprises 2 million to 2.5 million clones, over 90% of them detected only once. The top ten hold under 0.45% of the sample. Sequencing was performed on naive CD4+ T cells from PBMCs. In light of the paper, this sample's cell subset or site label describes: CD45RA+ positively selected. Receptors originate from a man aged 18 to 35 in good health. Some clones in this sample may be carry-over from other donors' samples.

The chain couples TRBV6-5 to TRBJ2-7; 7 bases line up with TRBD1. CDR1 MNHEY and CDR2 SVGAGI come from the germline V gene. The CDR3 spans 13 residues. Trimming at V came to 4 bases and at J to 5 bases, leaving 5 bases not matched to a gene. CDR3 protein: CASSFRGIHEQYF. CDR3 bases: TGTGCCAGCAGTTTCAGGGGGATCCACGAGCAGTACTTC.

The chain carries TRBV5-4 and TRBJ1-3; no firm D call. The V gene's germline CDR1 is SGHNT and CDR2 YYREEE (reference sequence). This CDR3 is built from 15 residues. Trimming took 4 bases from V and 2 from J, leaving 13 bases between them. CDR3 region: CASSTRDSTGNTIYF. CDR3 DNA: TGTGCCAGCAGCACCCGGGATTCGACTGGAAACACCATATATTTT. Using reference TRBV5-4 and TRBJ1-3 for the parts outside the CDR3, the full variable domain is ETGVTQSPTHLIKTRGQQVTLRCSSQSGHNTVSWYQQALGQGPQFIFQYYREEENGRGNFPPRFSGLQFPNYSSELNVNALELDDSALYLCASSTRDSTGNTIYFGEGSWLTVV.

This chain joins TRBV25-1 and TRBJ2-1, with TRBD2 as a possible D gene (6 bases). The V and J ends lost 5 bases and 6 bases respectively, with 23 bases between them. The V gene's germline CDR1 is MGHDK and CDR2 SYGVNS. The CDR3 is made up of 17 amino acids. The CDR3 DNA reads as TGTGCCAGCAGTCCGCGGGATGGGATCTCCAAGATCAATGAGCAGTTCTTC. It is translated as CASSPRDGISKINEQFF.

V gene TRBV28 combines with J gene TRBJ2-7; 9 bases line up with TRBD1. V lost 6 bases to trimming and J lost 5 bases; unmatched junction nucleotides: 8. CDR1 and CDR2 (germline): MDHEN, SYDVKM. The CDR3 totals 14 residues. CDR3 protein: CASSTGTGYHEQYF. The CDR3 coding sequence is TGTGCCAGCAGCACCGGGACAGGGTACCACGAGCAGTACTTC.

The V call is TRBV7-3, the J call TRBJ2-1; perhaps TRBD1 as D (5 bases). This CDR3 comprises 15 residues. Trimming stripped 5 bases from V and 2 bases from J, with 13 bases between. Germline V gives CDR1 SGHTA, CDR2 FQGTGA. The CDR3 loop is CASSLGQPAYNEQFF. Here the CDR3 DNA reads TGTGCCAGCAGCCTGGGGCAACCCGCCTACAATGAGCAGTTCTTC. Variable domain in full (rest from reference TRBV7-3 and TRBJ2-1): GAGVSQTPSNKVTEKGKYVELRCDPISGHTALYWYRQSLGQGPEFLIYFQGTGAADDSGLPNDRFFAVRPEGSVSTLKIQRTERGDSAVYLCASSLGQPAYNEQFFGPGTRLTVL.

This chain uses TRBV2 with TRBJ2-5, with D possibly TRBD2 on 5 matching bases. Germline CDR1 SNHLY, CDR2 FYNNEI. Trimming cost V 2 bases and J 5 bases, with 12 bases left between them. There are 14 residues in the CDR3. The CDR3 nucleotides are TGTGCCAGCAGTGAATCAGAGGGTTGGGAGACCCAGTACTTC. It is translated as CASSESEGWETQYF.

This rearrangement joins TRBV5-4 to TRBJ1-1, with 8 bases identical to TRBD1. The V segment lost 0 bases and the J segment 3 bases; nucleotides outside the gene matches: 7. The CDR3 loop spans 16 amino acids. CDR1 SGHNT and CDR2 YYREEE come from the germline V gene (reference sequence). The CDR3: CASSLASRGQDTEAFF. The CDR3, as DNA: TGTGCCAGCAGCTTGGCCTCCAGGGGGCAGGACACTGAAGCTTTCTTT.

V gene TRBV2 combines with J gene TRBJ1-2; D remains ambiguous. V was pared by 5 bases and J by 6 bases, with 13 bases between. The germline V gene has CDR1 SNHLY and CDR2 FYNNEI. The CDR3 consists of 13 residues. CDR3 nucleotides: TGTGCCAGCAGTAGGGCTAACCACAATGGCTACACCTTC. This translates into CASSRANHNGYTF.

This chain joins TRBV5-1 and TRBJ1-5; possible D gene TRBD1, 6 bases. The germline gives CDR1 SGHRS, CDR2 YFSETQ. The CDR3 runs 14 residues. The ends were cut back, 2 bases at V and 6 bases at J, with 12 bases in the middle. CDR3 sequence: CASSFGDKSQPQHF. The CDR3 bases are TGCGCCAGCAGCTTTGGGGACAAATCTCAGCCCCAGCATTTT.

DNA for the CDR3: TGTGCCAGTAGACGGGCATGGTACAATGAGCAGTTCTTC. Protein sequence: CASRRAWYNEQFF. This chain uses TRBV19 with TRBJ2-1; D remains unclear. The CDR3 covers 13 residues. Germline V gene lookup returns CDR1 LNHDA and CDR2 SQIVND (reference sequence). V lost 6 bases to trimming and J lost 4 bases, with 10 bases between them.

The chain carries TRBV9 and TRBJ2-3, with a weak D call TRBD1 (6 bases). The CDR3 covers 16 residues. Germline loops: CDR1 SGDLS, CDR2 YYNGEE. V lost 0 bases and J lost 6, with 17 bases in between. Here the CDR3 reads CASSVGGPGTLDTQYF. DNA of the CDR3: TGTGCCAGCAGCGTAGGGGGGCCAGGGACCCTCGATACGCAGTATTTT.

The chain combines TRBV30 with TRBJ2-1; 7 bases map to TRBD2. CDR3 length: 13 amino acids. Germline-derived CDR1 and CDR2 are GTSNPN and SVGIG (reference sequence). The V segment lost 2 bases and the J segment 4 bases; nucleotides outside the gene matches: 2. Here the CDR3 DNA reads TGTGCCTGGAGTCCGGGACTATACAATGAGCAGTTCTTC. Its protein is CAWSPGLYNEQFF.

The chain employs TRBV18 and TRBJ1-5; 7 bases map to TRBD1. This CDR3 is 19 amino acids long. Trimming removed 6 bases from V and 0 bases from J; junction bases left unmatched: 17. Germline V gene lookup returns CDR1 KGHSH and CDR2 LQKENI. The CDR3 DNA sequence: TGTGCCAGCTCGGCACCAAAGGGACAGAAAAACCCTAGCAATCAGCCCCAGCATTTT. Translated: CASSAPKGQKNPSNQPQHF.

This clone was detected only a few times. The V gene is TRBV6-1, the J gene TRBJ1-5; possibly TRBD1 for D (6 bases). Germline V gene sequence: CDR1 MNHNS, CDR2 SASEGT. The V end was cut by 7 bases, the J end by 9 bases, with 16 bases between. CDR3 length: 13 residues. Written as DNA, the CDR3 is TGTGCCAGCACCGTTGGGGGGGGGCCGCCCCAGCATTTT. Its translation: CASTVGGGPPQHF.

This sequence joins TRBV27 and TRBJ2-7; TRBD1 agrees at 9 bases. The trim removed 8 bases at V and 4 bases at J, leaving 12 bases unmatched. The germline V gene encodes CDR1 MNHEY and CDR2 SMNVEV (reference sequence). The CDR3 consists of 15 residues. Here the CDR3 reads CASRDRALPTYEQYF. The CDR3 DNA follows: TGTGCCAGCCGGGACAGGGCCCTTCCCACTTACGAGCAGTACTTC.

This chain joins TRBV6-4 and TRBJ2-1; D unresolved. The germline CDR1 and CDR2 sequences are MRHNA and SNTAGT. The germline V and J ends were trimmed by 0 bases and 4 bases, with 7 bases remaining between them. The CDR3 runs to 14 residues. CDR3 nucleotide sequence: TGTGCCAGCAGTGACTCGTTAGGGTACAATGAGCAGTTCTTC. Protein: CASSDSLGYNEQFF.

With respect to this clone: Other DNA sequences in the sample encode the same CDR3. For the CDR3, the DNA is TGTGCCAGCAGCTTAACGAGGGATCAGCCCCAGCATTTT. The encoded protein is CASSLTRDQPQHF. This chain joins TRBV7-2 and TRBJ1-5, with D unclear. Between the trimmed V and J ends, which lost 2 bases and 5 bases, there was a span of 7 bases. Germline loops: CDR1 SGHTA, CDR2 FQGNSA. There are 13 residues in the CDR3.

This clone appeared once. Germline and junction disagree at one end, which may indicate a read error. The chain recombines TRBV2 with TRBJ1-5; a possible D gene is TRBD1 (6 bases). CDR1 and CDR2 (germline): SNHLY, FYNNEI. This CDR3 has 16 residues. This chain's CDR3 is CASSDQGSYSNRPQHF. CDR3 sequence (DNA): TGTGCCAGCAGTGACCAGGGGTCCTATAGCAATCGGCCCCAGCATTTT.

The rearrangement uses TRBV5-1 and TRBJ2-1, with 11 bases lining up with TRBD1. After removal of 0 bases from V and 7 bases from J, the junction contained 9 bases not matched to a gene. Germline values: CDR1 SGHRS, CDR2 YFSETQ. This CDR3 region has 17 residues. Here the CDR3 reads CASSLGNYRDRGNEQFF. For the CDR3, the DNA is TGCGCCAGCAGCTTGGGAAACTACCGGGACAGGGGGAATGAGCAGTTCTTC.

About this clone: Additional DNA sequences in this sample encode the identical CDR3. CDR3 bases: TGTGCCAGCAGTGCCGACGCTGGAAACACCATATATTTT. Encoded protein: CASSADAGNTIYF. The chain recombines TRBV2 with TRBJ1-3; D uncertain. V gave up 4 bases and J gave up 2 bases, with 6 bases separating them. The length of the CDR3 is 13 residues. Germline V gives CDR1 SNHLY, CDR2 FYNNEI.

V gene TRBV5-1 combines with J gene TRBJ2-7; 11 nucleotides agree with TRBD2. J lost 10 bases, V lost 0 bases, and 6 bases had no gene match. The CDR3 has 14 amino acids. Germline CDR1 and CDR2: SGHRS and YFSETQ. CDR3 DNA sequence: TGCGCCAGCAGCTTGGGACTAGCGGGACTGATACAGTACTTC. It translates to CASSLGLAGLIQYF.

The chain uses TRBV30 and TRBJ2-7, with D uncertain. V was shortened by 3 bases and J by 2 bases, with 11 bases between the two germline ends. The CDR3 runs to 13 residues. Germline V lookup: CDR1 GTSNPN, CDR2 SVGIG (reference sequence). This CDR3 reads CAWRTVGTYEQYF. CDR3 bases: TGTGCCTGGAGGACGGTCGGAACCTACGAGCAGTACTTC.

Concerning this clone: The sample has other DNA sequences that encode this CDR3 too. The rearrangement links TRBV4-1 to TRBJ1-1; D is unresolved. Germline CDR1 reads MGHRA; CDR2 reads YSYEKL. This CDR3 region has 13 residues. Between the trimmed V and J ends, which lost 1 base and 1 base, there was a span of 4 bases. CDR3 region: CASSQVPNTEAFF. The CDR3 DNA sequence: TGCGCCAGCAGCCAAGTCCCGAACACTGAAGCTTTCTTT.

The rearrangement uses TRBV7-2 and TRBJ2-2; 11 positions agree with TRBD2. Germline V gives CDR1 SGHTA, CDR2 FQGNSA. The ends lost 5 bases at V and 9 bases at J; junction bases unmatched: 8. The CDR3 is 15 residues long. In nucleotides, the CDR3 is TGTGCCAGCAGCCCGACTAGCGGGACCTCCCGGGAGCTGTTTTTT. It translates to CASSPTSGTSRELFF. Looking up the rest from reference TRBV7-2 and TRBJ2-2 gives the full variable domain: GAGVSQSPSNKVTEKGKDVELRCDPISGHTALYWYRQSLGQGLEFLIYFQGNSAPDKSGLPSDRFSAERTGGSVSTLTIQRTQQEDSAVYLCASSPTSGTSRELFFGEGSRLTVL.

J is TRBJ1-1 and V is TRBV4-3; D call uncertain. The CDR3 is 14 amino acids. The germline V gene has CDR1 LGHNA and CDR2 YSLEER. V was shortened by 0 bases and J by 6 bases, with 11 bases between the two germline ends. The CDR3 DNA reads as TGCGCCAGCAGCCAAGATTTGAGTCTCCCTGAAGCTTTCTTT. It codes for CASSQDLSLPEAFF.

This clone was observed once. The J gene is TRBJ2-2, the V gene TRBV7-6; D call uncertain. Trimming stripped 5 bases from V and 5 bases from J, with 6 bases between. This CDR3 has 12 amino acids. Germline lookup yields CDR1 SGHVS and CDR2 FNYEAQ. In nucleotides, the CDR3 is TGTGCCAGCAGCCGCGAAACCGGGGAGCTGTTTTTT. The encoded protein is CASSRETGELFF. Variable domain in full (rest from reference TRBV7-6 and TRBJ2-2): GAGVSQSPRYKVTKRGQDVALRCDPISGHVSLYWYRQALGQGPEFLTYFNYEAQQDKSGLPNDRFSAERPEGSISTLTIQRTEQRDSAMYRCASSRETGELFFGEGSRLTVL.

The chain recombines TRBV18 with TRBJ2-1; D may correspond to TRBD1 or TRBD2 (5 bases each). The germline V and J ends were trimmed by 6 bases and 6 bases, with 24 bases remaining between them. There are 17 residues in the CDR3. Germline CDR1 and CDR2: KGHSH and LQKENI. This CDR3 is CASSPTATLGPPNEQFF. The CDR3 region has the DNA TGTGCCAGCTCGCCCACGGCTACGCTGGGACCCCCCAATGAGCAGTTCTTC.

CDR3 loop: CASSSGQGDRPQHF. CDR3 nucleotides: TGCGCCAGCAGCTCTGGACAGGGAGATCGACCCCAGCATTTT. V usage is TRBV5-1 and J usage is TRBJ1-5; 8 positions agree with TRBD1. Germline values: CDR1 SGHRS, CDR2 YFSETQ. The CDR3 covers 14 residues. Trimming removed 3 bases from V and 10 bases from J; junction bases left unmatched: 9. The full variable domain, rest sourced from reference TRBV5-1 and TRBJ1-5, is KAGVTQTPRYLIKTRGQQVTLSCSPISGHRSVSWYQQTPGQGLQFLFEYFSETQRNKGNFPGRFSGRQFSNSRSEMNVSTLELGDSALYLCASSSGQGDRPQHFGDGTRLSIL.

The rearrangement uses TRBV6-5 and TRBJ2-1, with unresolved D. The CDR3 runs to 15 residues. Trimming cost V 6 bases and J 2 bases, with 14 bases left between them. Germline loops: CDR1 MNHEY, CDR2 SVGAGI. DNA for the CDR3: TGTGCCAGCAGGGCGAGACATACAGCCTACAATGAGCAGTTCTTC. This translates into CASRARHTAYNEQFF.

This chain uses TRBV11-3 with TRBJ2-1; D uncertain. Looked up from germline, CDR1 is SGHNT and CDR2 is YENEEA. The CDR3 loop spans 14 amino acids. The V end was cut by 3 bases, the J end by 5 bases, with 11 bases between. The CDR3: CASSFGGDNNEQFF. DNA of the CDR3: TGTGCCAGCAGCTTCGGCGGTGACAACAATGAGCAGTTCTTC.

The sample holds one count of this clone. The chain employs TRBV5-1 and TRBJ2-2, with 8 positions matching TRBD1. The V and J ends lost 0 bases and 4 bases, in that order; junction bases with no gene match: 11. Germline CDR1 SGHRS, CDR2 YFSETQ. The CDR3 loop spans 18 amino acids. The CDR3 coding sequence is TGCGCCAGCAGCTTGGCCTCTTACGGGACAGGCCCCACCGGGGAGCTGTTTTTT. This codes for CASSLASYGTGPTGELFF.

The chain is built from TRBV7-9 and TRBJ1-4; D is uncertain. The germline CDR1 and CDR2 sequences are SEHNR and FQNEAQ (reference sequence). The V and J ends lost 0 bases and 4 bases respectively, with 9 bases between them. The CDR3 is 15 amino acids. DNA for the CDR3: TGTGCCAGCAGCTTAGCGGCCGTTATTAATGAAAAACTGTTTTTT. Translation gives CASSLAAVINEKLFF.